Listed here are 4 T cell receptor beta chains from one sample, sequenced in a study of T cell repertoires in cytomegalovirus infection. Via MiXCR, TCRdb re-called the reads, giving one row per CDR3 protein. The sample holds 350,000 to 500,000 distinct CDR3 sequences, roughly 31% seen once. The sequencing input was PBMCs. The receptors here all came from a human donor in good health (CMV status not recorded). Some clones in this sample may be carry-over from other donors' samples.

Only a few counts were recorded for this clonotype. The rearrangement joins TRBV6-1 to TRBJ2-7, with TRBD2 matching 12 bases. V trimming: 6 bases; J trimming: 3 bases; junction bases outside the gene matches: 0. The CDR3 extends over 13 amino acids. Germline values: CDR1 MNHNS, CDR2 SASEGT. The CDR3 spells CASRTSGGYEQYF. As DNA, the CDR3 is TGTGCCAGCAGGACTAGCGGGGGCTACGAGCAGTACTTC.

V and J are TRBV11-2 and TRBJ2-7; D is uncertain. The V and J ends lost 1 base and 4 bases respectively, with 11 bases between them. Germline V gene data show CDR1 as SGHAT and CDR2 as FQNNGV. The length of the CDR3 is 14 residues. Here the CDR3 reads CASSLGPGTYEQYF. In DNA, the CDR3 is TGTGCCAGCAGCTTAGGCCCCGGAACGTACGAGCAGTACTTC.

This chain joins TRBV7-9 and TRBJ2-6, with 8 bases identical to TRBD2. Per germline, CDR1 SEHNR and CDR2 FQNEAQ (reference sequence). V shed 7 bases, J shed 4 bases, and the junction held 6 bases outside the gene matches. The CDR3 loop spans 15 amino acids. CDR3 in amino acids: CASTLVAGGANVLTF. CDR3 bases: TGTGCCAGCACCCTTGTAGCGGGGGGGGCCAACGTCCTGACTTTC.

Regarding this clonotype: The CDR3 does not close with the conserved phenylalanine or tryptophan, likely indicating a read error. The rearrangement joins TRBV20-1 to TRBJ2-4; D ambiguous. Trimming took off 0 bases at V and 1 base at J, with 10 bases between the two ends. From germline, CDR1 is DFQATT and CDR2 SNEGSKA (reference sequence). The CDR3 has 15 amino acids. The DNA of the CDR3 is TGCAGTGCTAGAGACGCCTCTGGGGCCAAAAACATTCAGTACTTA. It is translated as CSARDASGAKNIQYL.